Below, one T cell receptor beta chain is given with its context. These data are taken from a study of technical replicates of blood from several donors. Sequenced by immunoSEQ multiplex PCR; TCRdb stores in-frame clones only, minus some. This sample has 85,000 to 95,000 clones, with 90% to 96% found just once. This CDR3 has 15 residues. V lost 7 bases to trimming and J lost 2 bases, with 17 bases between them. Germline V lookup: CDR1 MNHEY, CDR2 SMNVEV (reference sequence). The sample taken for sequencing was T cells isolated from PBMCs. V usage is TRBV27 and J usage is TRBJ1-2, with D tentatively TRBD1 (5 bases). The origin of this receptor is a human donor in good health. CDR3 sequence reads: CASKILGGTNYGYTF. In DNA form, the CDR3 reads TGTGCCAGCAAAATCTTGGGGGGGACGAACTATGGCTACACCTTC.